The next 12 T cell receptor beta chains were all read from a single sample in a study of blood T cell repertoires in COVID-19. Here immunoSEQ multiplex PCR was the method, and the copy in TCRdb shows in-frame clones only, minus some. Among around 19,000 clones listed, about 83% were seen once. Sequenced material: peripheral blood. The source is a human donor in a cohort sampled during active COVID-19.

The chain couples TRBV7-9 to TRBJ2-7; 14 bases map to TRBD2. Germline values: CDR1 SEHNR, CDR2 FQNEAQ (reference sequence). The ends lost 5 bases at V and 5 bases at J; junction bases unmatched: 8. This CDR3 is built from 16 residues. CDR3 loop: CASSGPGLAGVNEQYF. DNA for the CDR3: TGTGCCAGCAGCGGACCGGGACTAGCGGGAGTCAACGAGCAGTACTTC. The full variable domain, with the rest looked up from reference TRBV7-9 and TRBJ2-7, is DTGVSQNPRHKITKRGQNVTFRCDPISEHNRLYWYRQTLGQGPEFLTYFQNEAQLEKSRLLSDRFSAERPKGSFSTLEIQRTEQGDSAMYLCASSGPGLAGVNEQYFGPGTRLTVT.

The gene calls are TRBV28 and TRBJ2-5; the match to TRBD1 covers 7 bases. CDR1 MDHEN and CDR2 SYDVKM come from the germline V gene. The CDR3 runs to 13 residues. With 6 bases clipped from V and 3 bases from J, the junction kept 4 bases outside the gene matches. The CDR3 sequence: CASSSGGEETQYF. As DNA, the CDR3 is TGTGCCAGCAGCTCAGGGGGTGAAGAGACCCAGTACTTC.

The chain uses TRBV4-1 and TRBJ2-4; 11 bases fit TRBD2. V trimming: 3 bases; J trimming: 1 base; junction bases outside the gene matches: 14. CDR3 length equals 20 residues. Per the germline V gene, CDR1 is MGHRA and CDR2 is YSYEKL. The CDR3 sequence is CASSQGRLAGSILAKNIQYF. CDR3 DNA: TGCGCCAGCAGCCAGGGTAGACTAGCGGGAAGCATTTTGGCCAAAAACATTCAGTACTTC.

The CDR3: CASSFVGSGETQYF. The CDR3 nucleotides are TGTGCCAGCAGCTTTGTGGGCAGCGGAGAGACCCAGTACTTC. This rearrangement joins TRBV2 to TRBJ2-5; perhaps TRBD2 as D (5 bases). Trimming left V 6 bases short and J 4 bases short, with 15 bases between. CDR1 is SNHLY and CDR2 is FYNNEI in the germline V gene. This CDR3 contains 14 residues. The whole variable domain, remainder taken from reference TRBV2 and TRBJ2-5, is EPEVTQTPSHQVTQMGQEVILRCVPISNHLYFYWYRQILGQKVEFLVSFYNNEISEKSEIFDDQFSVERPDGSNFTLKIRSTKLEDSAMYFCASSFVGSGETQYFGPGTRLLVL.

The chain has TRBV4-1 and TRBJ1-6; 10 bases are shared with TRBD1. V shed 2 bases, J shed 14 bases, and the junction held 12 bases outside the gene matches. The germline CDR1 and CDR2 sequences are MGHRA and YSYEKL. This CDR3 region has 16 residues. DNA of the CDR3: TGCGCCAGCAGCCAATTATACGGGACAGGGGACCCGTCCCTCCACTTT. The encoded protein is CASSQLYGTGDPSLHF.

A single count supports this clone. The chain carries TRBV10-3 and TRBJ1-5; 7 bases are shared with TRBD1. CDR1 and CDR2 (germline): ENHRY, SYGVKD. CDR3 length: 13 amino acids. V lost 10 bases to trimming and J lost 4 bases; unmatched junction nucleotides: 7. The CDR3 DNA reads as TGTGCCACAGAACAGGGGCGAAATCAGCCCCAGCATTTT. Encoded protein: CATEQGRNQPQHF.

This chain's CDR3 is CAWRRTGYGTNEKLFF. CDR3 DNA: TGTGCCTGGAGACGAACAGGGTATGGAACTAATGAAAAACTGTTTTTT. This sequence joins TRBV30 and TRBJ1-4; possibly TRBD1 for D (6 bases). The CDR3 spans 16 residues. CDR1 and CDR2 from the germline V gene are GTSNPN and SVGIG (reference sequence). The V and J ends lost 3 bases and 1 base respectively, with 15 bases between them. Drawing the rest from reference TRBV30 and TRBJ1-4, the complete variable domain is SQTIHQWPATLVQPVGSPLSLECTVEGTSNPNLYWYRQAAGRGLQLLFYSVGIGQISSEVPQNLSASRPQDRQFILSSKKLLLSDSGFYLCAWRRTGYGTNEKLFFGSGTQLSVL.

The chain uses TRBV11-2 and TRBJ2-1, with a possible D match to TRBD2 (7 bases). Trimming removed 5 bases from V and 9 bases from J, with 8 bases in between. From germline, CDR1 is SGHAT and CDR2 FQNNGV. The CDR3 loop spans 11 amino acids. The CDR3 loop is CASSRGGEQFF. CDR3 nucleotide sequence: TGTGCCAGCAGCAGGGGGGGTGAGCAGTTCTTC.

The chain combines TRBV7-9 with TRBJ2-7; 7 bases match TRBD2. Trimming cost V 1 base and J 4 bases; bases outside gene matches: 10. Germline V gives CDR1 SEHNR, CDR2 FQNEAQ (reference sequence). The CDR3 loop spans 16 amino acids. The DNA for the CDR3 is TGTGCCAGCAGCTTAGGGGAGCGGGGCGGGAAGTACGAGCAGTACTTC. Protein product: CASSLGERGGKYEQYF.

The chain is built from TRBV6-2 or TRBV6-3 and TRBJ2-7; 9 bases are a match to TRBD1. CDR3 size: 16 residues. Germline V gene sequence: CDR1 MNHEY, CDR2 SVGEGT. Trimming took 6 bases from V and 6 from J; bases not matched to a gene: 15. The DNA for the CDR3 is TGTGCCAGCAGCCTGAGGAGGGGACAGGGCCTCCCCGAGCAGTACTTC. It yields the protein CASSLRRGQGLPEQYF.

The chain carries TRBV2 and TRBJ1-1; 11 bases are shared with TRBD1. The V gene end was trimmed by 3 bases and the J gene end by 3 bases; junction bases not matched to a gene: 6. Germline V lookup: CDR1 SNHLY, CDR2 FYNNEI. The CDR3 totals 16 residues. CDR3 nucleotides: TGTGCCAGCAGTGATCCGGGACAGGGGGGACACACTGAAGCTTTCTTT. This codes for CASSDPGQGGHTEAFF.

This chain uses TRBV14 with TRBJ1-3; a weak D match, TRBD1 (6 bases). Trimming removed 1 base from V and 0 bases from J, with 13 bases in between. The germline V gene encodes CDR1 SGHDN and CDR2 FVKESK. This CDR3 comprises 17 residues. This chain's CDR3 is CASSQVSGGHSGNTIYF. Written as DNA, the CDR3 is TGTGCCAGCAGCCAAGTTTCTGGGGGACACTCTGGAAACACCATATATTTT.